Following are 3 T cell receptor beta chains from one sample sequenced in a study of T-cell memory formation after mild COVID-19. From the 5' RACE reads, TCRdb called clonotypes with MiXCR, one entry per CDR3 protein. The table lists 550,000 to 600,000 distinct CDR3 sequences, roughly 17% of them singletons. The specimen was PBMCs or a T cell subset sorted from them (not recorded which). The receptors were gathered from an adult woman who had mild COVID-19 (a few samples of this study predate the infection). Cell type and time point are not known.

V is TRBV7-6 and J is TRBJ2-5; 7 bases line up with TRBD2. The trim removed 4 bases at V and 1 base at J, leaving 3 bases unmatched. Germline V gives CDR1 SGHVS, CDR2 FNYEAQ. The CDR3 consists of 14 residues. The CDR3 sequence: CASSWGGSQETQYF. The CDR3, as DNA: TGTGCCAGCAGCTGGGGGGGATCCCAAGAGACCCAGTACTTC. Together with reference TRBV7-6 and TRBJ2-5, the CDR3 gives the full variable domain: GAGVSQSPRYKVTKRGQDVALRCDPISGHVSLYWYRQALGQGPEFLTYFNYEAQQDKSGLPNDRFSAERPEGSISTLTIQRTEQRDSAMYRCASSWGGSQETQYFGPGTRLLVL.

The rearrangement uses TRBV25-1 and TRBJ2-7, with 10 bases identical to TRBD1. V gave up 5 bases and J gave up 4 bases; unmatched junction bases: 8. This CDR3 contains 15 residues. Per the germline V gene, CDR1 is MGHDK and CDR2 is SYGVNS. CDR3 sequence (DNA): TGTGCCAGCAGTTTCTCGACAGGGGGCGCGTACGAGCAGTACTTC. The encoded protein is CASSFSTGGAYEQYF.

The CDR3 spells CASSVEISTEAFF. The CDR3 region has the DNA TGTGCCAGCAGCGTAGAGATCAGCACTGAAGCTTTCTTT. This chain links TRBV9 with TRBJ1-1; D is ambiguous. The length of the CDR3 is 13 residues. V shed 0 bases and J shed 4 bases, with 7 bases lying between them. The germline CDR1 and CDR2 sequences are SGDLS and YYNGEE.